This TCR beta chain emerged from a study of identical twins. Study results and caveats: Monozygotic twins shared more out-of-frame TCR alpha than recombination models predicted.

With 7 bases clipped from V and 2 bases from J, the junction kept 8 bases outside the gene matches. The CDR3 runs to 15 residues. A remark on this clonotype: The antigen remains unidentified.

A template switching step contributed a universal primer site, while unique molecular identifiers were present in the cDNA. TCRdb recomputed calls from the 5' RACE reads with MiXCR, one row per CDR3 protein. Of approximately 600,000 distinct CDR3 sequences in the sample, approximately 10% were seen once. These records were also assigned to another study, of yellow fever vaccine responses in identical twins.

The specimen sequenced was PBMCs. This chain joins TRBV12-3 or TRBV12-4 and TRBJ2-3; 8 nucleotides align to TRBD1. The TCR comes from a woman aged 18 to 35 in good health. CDR3 nucleotides: TGTGCCAGCAACTCCCGACAGGGGTCCACAGATACGCAGTATTTT. This codes for CASNSRQGSTDTQYF.